The 24 T cell receptor beta chains in this list originate from one sample, sequenced in a study of T cell clonality in common variable immunodeficiency. Study findings and constraints: Fewer deletions and N-nucleotide insertions were reportedly seen in common variable immunodeficiency TCR beta sequences.

These receptors' targets are unknown. Libraries were prepared by immunoSEQ multiplex PCR; TCRdb keeps only in-frame clonotypes and omits some of them. Reported are about 33,000 clones, none seen only once; the ten largest carry 6% to 6.5%. Sequenced input: peripheral blood mononuclear cells. Source of these receptors: a human donor with common variable immunodeficiency.

This clone was seen repeatedly, ten times or more. The read ends 3 residues shy of where the CDR3 ends; the end is completed using the germline J gene. The rearrangement links TRBV30 to TRBJ2-2, with TRBD2 matching over 8 bases. The V segment lost 7 bases and the J segment 4 bases; nucleotides outside the gene matches: 11. Per the germline V gene, CDR1 is GTSNPN and CDR2 is SVGIG (reference sequence). CDR3 size: 15 residues. The CDR3 protein is CASLPAGALTGELFF. The DNA read from the CDR3 is TGTGCCTCCCTACCAGCGGGGGCACTCACCGGGGAG.

This clone turned up a few times. The read falls 3 residues short of the CDR3 end, and the missing part is taken from the germline J gene. V is TRBV2 and J is TRBJ1-5, with 7 positions matching TRBD1. V was clipped by 2 bases and J by 0 bases; unmatched bases: 4. This CDR3 contains 16 residues. Germline-derived CDR1 and CDR2 are SNHLY and FYNNEI. The CDR3 protein is CASSERAGGSNQPQHF. CDR3 DNA, as far as it was read: TGTGCCAGCAGTGAACGGGCAGGGGGTAGCAATCAGCCC. The full variable domain, in which reference TRBV2 and TRBJ1-5 provide the parts outside the CDR3, is EPEVTQTPSHQVTQMGQEVILRCVPISNHLYFYWYRQILGQKVEFLVSFYNNEISEKSEIFDDQFSVERPDGSNFTLKIRSTKLEDSAMYFCASSERAGGSNQPQHFGDGTRLSIL.

Comment on this clone: The read stops 3 residues short of the end of the CDR3; the missing end is completed from the germline J gene. J is TRBJ2-7 and V is TRBV5-1, with D possibly matching TRBD1 (7 bases). The CDR3 contains 13 residues. From germline, CDR1 is SGHRS and CDR2 YFSETQ. With 4 bases removed from V and 4 bases from J, the gap between germline ends came to 12 bases. CDR3 bases read: TGCGCCAGCAGCCCGACAGGGACTTACGAG. It specifies CASSPTGTYE. The complete CDR3 sequence is CASSPTGTYEQYF.

In this sample, this clone turned up a few times. CDR3 DNA, as far as it was read: TGCAGTGCTAGAGATCAATCCGGCGGTGAAAAA. It translates to CSARDQSGGEK. In full, the CDR3 is CSARDQSGGEKLFF. The chain recombines TRBV20-1 with TRBJ1-4, with unresolved D. The read is 3 residues too short to cover the CDR3 end, so that end is filled in from the germline J gene. Trimming shortened V by 0 bases and J by 7 bases, and 12 bases separated the two germline ends. This CDR3 region has 14 residues. The germline CDR1 and CDR2 sequences are DFQATT and SNEGSKA (reference sequence).

With respect to this clone: Sequencing ends 3 residues short of the CDR3 end; the germline J gene provides the rest. The chain recombines TRBV19 with TRBJ2-3, with 11 bases that match TRBD2. The CDR3 spans 14 residues. J lost 6 bases, V lost 7 bases, and 6 bases had no gene match. The V gene's germline CDR1 is LNHDA and CDR2 SQIVND (reference sequence). The covered CDR3 bases are TGTGCCAGTAAAGTTAGCGGGGGGGCCGATACG. This sequence encodes CASKVSGGADT. The CDR3 reads in full as CASKVSGGADTQYF.

This clone has a handful of counts. The CDR3 extends 3 residues past the end of the read, so its final part is completed from the germline J gene. This chain connects TRBV13 to TRBJ2-1, with 14 positions matching TRBD2. Germline CDR1 and CDR2: PRHDT and FYEKMQ (reference sequence). V trimming: 0 bases; J trimming: 8 bases; junction bases outside the gene matches: 6. The CDR3 is made up of 17 amino acids. This CDR3 reads CASSLGRLAGGLDEQFF. The sequenced part of the CDR3 DNA is TGTGCCAGCAGCTTAGGGAGACTAGCGGGGGGGTTGGATGAG.

This clone was counted at least ten times. The read halts 3 residues ahead of the CDR3 end, with the missing end drawn from the germline J gene. The rearrangement uses TRBV6-2 or TRBV6-3 and TRBJ2-1; tentative D call: TRBD2 (6 bases). This CDR3 has 15 amino acids. Trimming pared 5 bases from V and 7 bases from J, leaving 18 bases between. The germline gives CDR1 MNHEY, CDR2 SVGEGT. The CDR3 here is CASSDLRGTMNEQFF. The sequenced CDR3 bases are TGTGCCAGCAGTGACCTACGGGGGACCATGAATGAG.

This clone has only a few counts. The part of the CDR3 DNA that was read is TGTGCCAGCAGTAATCCGACAGGGGGGGAAGAGACC. Its protein product is CASSNPTGGEET. The whole CDR3 sequence reads CASSNPTGGEETQYF. The rearrangement joins TRBV11-2 to TRBJ2-5; the match to TRBD1 covers 9 bases. The CDR3 extends 3 residues past the end of the read, so its final part is completed from the germline J gene. The CDR3 covers 15 residues. The trim removed 6 bases at V and 3 bases at J, leaving 8 bases unmatched. Germline V gene lookup returns CDR1 SGHAT and CDR2 FQNNGV.

Remarks on this clone: The observed sequence ends 3 residues before the CDR3 terminus, with the missing tail filled in from the germline J gene. The chain links TRBV7-8 to TRBJ1-5, with 7 bases identical to TRBD1. V shed 5 bases and J 0 bases; nucleotides not matched to a gene: 7. Germline V gene sequence: CDR1 SGHVS, CDR2 FQNEAQ. The CDR3 is made up of 16 amino acids. CDR3 residues: CASSQGQYYSNQPQHF. CDR3 DNA (partial): TGTGCCAGCAGCCAGGGACAGTATTATAGCAATCAGCCC.

This clone was detected a few times. The read terminates 3 residues ahead of where the CDR3 ends, so the germline J gene completes it. J is TRBJ1-4 and V is TRBV19; D possibly corresponds to TRBD1 (5 bases). CDR1 is LNHDA, CDR2 SQIVND, per germline (reference sequence). This CDR3 comprises 12 residues. Trimming stripped 11 bases from V and 8 bases from J, with 15 bases between. The CDR3 here is CAEGQGGEKLFF. Incomplete CDR3 DNA: TGTGCCGAGGGGCAGGGAGGAGAAAAA.

Turning to this clone: The read finishes 3 residues shy of the CDR3 end, and the germline J gene is used to complete it. The chain is built from TRBV6-2 or TRBV6-3 and TRBJ2-2; 12 positions agree with TRBD2. Trimming at V came to 8 bases and at J to 5 bases, leaving 3 bases not matched to a gene. Germline-derived CDR1 and CDR2 are MNHEY and SVGEGT. The CDR3 runs 14 residues. CDR3 DNA, as far as it was read: TGTGCCAGCGCACTAGCGGGGGGTACCGGGGAG. It translates to CASALAGGTGE. The whole CDR3 sequence reads CASALAGGTGELFF.

Concerning this clone: The read comes to an end 3 residues before the CDR3 does, leaving the germline J gene to fill in the end. The chain is built from TRBV2 and TRBJ1-6, with D possibly TRBD1 on 6 matching bases. Trimming left V 3 bases short and J 7 bases short, with 13 bases between. The CDR3 is 15 residues long. The germline V gene has CDR1 SNHLY and CDR2 FYNNEI. CDR3 bases read: TGTGCCAGCAGTGATTCCGGGACACGGAATTCACCC. Protein sequence: CASSDSGTRNSP. The complete CDR3 reads CASSDSGTRNSPLHF.

CDR3 protein: CASSISGGDYNEQFF. The DNA read from the CDR3 is TGTGCCAGTAGTATTAGCGGGGGGGACTACAATGAG. The V gene is TRBV19, the J gene TRBJ2-1; 11 bases fit TRBD2. Coverage ceases 3 residues before the CDR3 finishes, and the germline J gene fills in the end. CDR3 length: 15 amino acids. V trimming: 3 bases; J trimming: 3 bases; junction bases outside the gene matches: 1. CDR1 and CDR2 (germline): LNHDA, SQIVND (reference sequence). The full variable domain, its missing parts supplied by reference TRBV19 and TRBJ2-1, is DGGITQSPKYLFRKEGQNVTLSCEQNLNHDAMYWYRQDPGQGLRLIYYSQIVNDFQKGDIAEGYSVSREKKESFPLTVTSAQKNPTAFYLCASSISGGDYNEQFFGPGTRLTVL.

This clone came up many times. The read is 3 residues too short to cover the CDR3 end, so that end is filled in from the germline J gene. V is TRBV5-8 and J is TRBJ2-4, with TRBD1 identical over 11 bases. The CDR3 length is 14 residues. V dropped 0 bases and J dropped 9; count of bases not matched to a gene: 2. Per the germline V gene, CDR1 is SGHTS and CDR2 is YDEGEE. The covered CDR3 bases are TGTGCCAGCAGCTTGGGAGGGACAGGGGGCATT. Protein product: CASSLGGTGGI. The CDR3 as a whole reads CASSLGGTGGIQYF.

This clone was seen only a few times. The read ends 3 residues shy of where the CDR3 ends; the end is completed using the germline J gene. The V gene is TRBV18, the J gene TRBJ1-1; 8 nucleotides match TRBD1. The V and J ends lost 2 bases and 2 bases, in that order; junction bases with no gene match: 4. Germline V lookup: CDR1 KGHSH, CDR2 LQKENI. The CDR3 covers 15 residues. The DNA read from the CDR3 is TGTGCCAGCTCACCAGGGACAGGAGGAAACACTGAA. Its translation is CASSPGTGGNTE. The whole CDR3 is CASSPGTGGNTEAFF.

This clone was counted only a few times. The CDR3 end falls 3 residues outside the read, so it is completed with the germline J gene. The chain links TRBV7-6 to TRBJ1-5, with 7 bases that match TRBD1. V shed 4 bases and J 7 bases; nucleotides not matched to a gene: 7. Germline CDR1 is SGHVS and CDR2 is FNYEAQ. The CDR3 consists of 14 residues. The CDR3 protein is CASSSAQGGQPQHF. CDR3 DNA (partial): TGTGCCAGCAGCTCCGCTCAGGGGGGCCAGCCC.

As for this clone: The CDR3 end is not reached by the read, which stops 3 residues before it; the germline J gene fills it in. The chain joins TRBV6-2 or TRBV6-3 to TRBJ2-3, with 12 bases matching TRBD2. The J segment lost 5 bases and the V segment lost 6 bases, leaving 9 bases of the junction unmatched. Germline CDR1 reads MNHEY; CDR2 reads SVGEGT. The CDR3 is 16 residues long. The DNA read from the CDR3 is TGTGCCAGCAGGCCCCTAGCGGGGGGGCCAGGAGATACG. This gives the protein CASRPLAGGPGDT. The full-length CDR3 reads as CASRPLAGGPGDTQYF.

This clone has a count of ten or more. Read coverage stops 3 residues before the CDR3 terminus; the germline J gene supplies the remainder. The chain employs TRBV18 and TRBJ2-3, with 13 positions matching TRBD2. Germline values: CDR1 KGHSH, CDR2 LQKENI. This CDR3 contains 16 residues. V gave up 2 bases and J gave up 5 bases; unmatched junction bases: 4. The CDR3 spells CASSPSTSGGRDTQYF. Incomplete CDR3 DNA: TGTGCCAGCTCACCATCGACTAGCGGGGGGCGAGATACG.

As regards this clone: The read falls 3 residues short of the CDR3 end, and the missing part is taken from the germline J gene. The chain combines TRBV18 with TRBJ1-3; D might be TRBD1 (6 bases). With 2 bases removed from V and 7 bases from J, the gap between germline ends came to 9 bases. CDR1 KGHSH and CDR2 LQKENI come from the germline V gene. This CDR3 contains 13 residues. The CDR3: CASSPSGQNTIYF. The covered CDR3 bases are TGTGCCAGCTCACCATCAGGACAGAACACC.

On this clone: The CDR3 end falls 3 residues outside the read, so it is completed with the germline J gene. The V call is TRBV7-2, the J call TRBJ2-5; D possibly corresponds to TRBD1 (6 bases). Germline values: CDR1 SGHTA, CDR2 FQGNSA. V lost 5 bases and J 4 bases, leaving 11 bases between the germline ends. The CDR3 runs 13 residues. The CDR3 DNA, read in part, is TGTGCCAGCAGCCCAGGGACATTAGAGACC. It specifies CASSPGTLET. The whole CDR3 region reads CASSPGTLETQYF.

The table lists this clone with a few counts. The observed sequence ends 3 residues before the CDR3 terminus, with the missing tail filled in from the germline J gene. V and J are TRBV5-1 and TRBJ1-1, with D tentatively TRBD1 (5 bases). Germline assignment: CDR1 SGHRS and CDR2 YFSETQ. The CDR3 sequence is 16 residues long. CDR3 DNA, as far as it was read: TGCGCCAGCAGCTCCGCCGTCCCACGGGTTGGGGGGAGA. It is translated as CASSSAVPRVGGR. Given in full, the CDR3 is CASSSAVPRVGGRAFF.

As regards this clone: The read terminates 3 residues before the CDR3 end, so the remaining end is supplied by the germline J gene. The chain carries TRBV19 and TRBJ1-1, with no clear D. The V gene's germline CDR1 is LNHDA and CDR2 SQIVND (reference sequence). CDR3 length: 14 amino acids. Trimming removed 4 bases at V and 2 bases at J, with 11 bases between. The DNA read from the CDR3 is TGTGCCAGTAGTACTAGGAACCCCAACACTGAA. This codes for CASSTRNPNTE. The CDR3 in full is CASSTRNPNTEAFF.

With regard to this clone: The CDR3 end falls 3 residues outside the read, so it is completed with the germline J gene. The chain is built from TRBV7-8 and TRBJ1-2; 8 nucleotides line up with TRBD1. The CDR3 length is 14 residues. Germline-derived CDR1 and CDR2 are SGHVS and FQNEAQ. After removal of 0 bases from V and 4 bases from J, the junction contained 1 base not matched to a gene. Here the CDR3 reads CASSLAGTGYGYTF. Incomplete CDR3 DNA: TGTGCCAGCAGCTTAGCTGGGACAGGCTATGGC.

Points on this clone: The sequenced fragment ends 3 residues before the CDR3 boundary, so the rest is inferred from the germline J gene. The chain uses TRBV19 and TRBJ1-1; D may be TRBD1 (5 bases). The germline V gene has CDR1 LNHDA and CDR2 SQIVND (reference sequence). CDR3 length: 15 residues. Trimming cost V 2 bases and J 4 bases, with 14 bases left between them. CDR3 bases read: TGTGCCAGTAGTATAAGAGGGGCACGGAGCACTGAA. As protein: CASSIRGARSTE. The full CDR3 is CASSIRGARSTEAFF.